This T cell receptor beta chain was identified during a study of T-cell reconstitution after alpha-beta-depleted transplantation in children. This clonotype was counted many times. Molecular barcoding with unique molecular identifiers was used for the TCRbeta library. TCRdb independently ran MiXCR on the PCR reads; one entry per CDR3 protein. This sample has about 600,000 distinct CDR3 sequences, with roughly a tenth found just once. This CDR3 spans 14 amino acids. Germline-derived CDR1 and CDR2 are SGHRS and YFSETQ. Germline trimming cut 1 base from V and 5 bases from J; bases unmatched to any gene: 1.

The J gene is TRBJ2-5, the V gene TRBV5-1; the match to TRBD1 covers 11 bases. This TCR was sampled from a human donor who donated a stem cell graft to a child with acute myeloid leukemia. The sample in question was PBMCs from the stem cell graft donor, obtained from the stem cell graft. DNA of the CDR3: TGCGCCAGCAGCTTGTGGGACAGGGGGGAGACCCAGTACTTC. This sequence encodes CASSLWDRGETQYF.